This entry is about one TCR beta chain. Its antigen is unidentified. Germline lookup yields CDR1 SGHTA and CDR2 FQGNSA. The CDR3 runs 13 residues. The V gene lost 7 bases and the J gene lost 5 bases, with 14 bases spanning the gap. The data were taken from a study of cytomegalovirus exposure and HLA in healthy donors. Whole-study findings and limits: According to the study, roughly 160 TCR beta chains were cytomegalovirus-associated. The TCR clusters that emerged in the first cohort tended, a later analysis found, to co-occur in the 120 or so validation repertoires.

The donors belonged to the roughly 120-subject validation cohort, separate from the approximately 700-subject first cohort. Assay used: immunoSEQ multiplex PCR; TCRdb lists only in-frame clones, some missing. The sample comprises fewer than 200,000 clones, around 86% of which are singletons, and 2% to 3% rests with the top ten. The V call is TRBV7-2, the J call TRBJ2-5; D is perhaps TRBD1 (5 bases). Sequenced input: PBMCs. The sequence derives from a man younger than 30 in good health and CMV-seropositive. CDR3 bases: TGTGCCAGCACCGTGCGATCAGGGGAGACCCAGTACTTC. It is translated as CASTVRSGETQYF.